This T cell receptor beta chain was obtained from a study of blood T cell repertoires in COVID-19 (dated by TCRdb to 2018 to 2021). At the level of the whole study: The collaborator samples originated in the United States, Italy and Spain and spanned the acute and convalescent phases of COVID-19. A freely available public database, intended as a resource for researchers studying the immune response to SARS-CoV-2, is where the repertoires were released. Where HLA class I and class II types were available, the types were taken from metadata supplied by the sample provider, not from assay-based typing. Sample metadata almost always included a de-identified subject ID, COVID-19 status, age in years and sex. The samples were drawn from two sources: the first 160 participants of the ongoing ImmuneRACE study, and 950 to 1,500 subjects contributed by 6 global collaborators. The prospective study material was composed of cDNA or gDNA derived from T cells, B-cell-depleted T cells, or PBMCs. Deeply sampled blood TCRbeta repertoires from subjects exposed to, actively infected with, or recovered from COVID-19 were included in the dataset.

Whole blood was collected in K2EDTA tubes by collaborating institutions according to the institutions' own protocols. For TCRbeta analysis, collaborators shipped samples in one of three forms: frozen whole blood, isolated PBMCs, or DNA extracted from either of those sample types. With regard to this clone: The specificity of this receptor is unknown. The record has no base qualities; no much larger clone is one base away.

What the authors observed across the whole study: Clinical and demographic metadata were provided uncurated, with the amount varying by source and participant.

TCRbeta CDR3 regions were amplified from genomic DNA using the immunoSEQ Assay, a bias-controlled multiplex PCR. The authors' pipeline ran thus. The number of nucleated cells in each sample was estimated by amplification of reference gene primers within the assay. To quantify the absolute abundance of each unique TCRbeta CDR3 rearrangement, sequence reads were collapsed and filtered. For each sample, productive Simpson clonality was calculated as the square root of Simpson's diversity index over productive rearrangements. TCRdb retrieved this table from immuneACCESS and kept in-frame rearrangements only. Not all clones are present; in checked studies, unresolved V genes account for under half, and no reason is known for the remainder. That table furnishes V, J and clone size, whereas the DNA furnished D and trimming. The sample table records approximately 300,000 clones; roughly 91% of these occur just once. Clones ranked in the top ten supply around 0.88% of the sample.

Unmatched junction bases come to 5, with V trimmed by 8 bases and J by 1 base. CDR1 and CDR2 are read off the germline V gene as SGHTA and FQGNSA. The CDR3 contains 14 residues, cysteine and phenylalanine counted. Only CDR3 DNA is held: 42 bases, read in frame from base 1. The source of this sequence is a man aged 25 to 40 with acute or convalescent COVID-19. Sequenced material: peripheral blood. The chain is made from TRBV7-2 and TRBJ2-5; the central 9 bases match TRBD2. The base sequence is TGTGCCAGCGTGCGGGGGGGGATCCAAGAGACCCAGTACTTC. Its product reads: CASVRGGIQETQYF.